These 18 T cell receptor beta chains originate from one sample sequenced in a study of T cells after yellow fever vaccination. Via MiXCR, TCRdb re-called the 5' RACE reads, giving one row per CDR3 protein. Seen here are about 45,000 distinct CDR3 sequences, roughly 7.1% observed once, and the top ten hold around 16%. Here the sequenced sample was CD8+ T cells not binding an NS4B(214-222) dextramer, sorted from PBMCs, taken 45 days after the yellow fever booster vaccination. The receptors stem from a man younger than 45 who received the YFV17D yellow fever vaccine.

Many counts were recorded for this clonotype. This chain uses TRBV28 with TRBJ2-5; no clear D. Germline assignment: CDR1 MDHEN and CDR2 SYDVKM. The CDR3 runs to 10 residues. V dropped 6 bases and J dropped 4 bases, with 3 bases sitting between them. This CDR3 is CASRGETQYF. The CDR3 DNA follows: TGTGCCAGCAGGGGAGAGACCCAGTACTTC.

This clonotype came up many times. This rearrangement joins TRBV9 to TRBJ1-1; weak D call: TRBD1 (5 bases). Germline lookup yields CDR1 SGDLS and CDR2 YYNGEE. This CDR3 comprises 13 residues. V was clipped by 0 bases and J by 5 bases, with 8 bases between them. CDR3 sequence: CASSVGGETEAFF. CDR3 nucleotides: TGTGCCAGCAGCGTAGGAGGGGAAACTGAAGCTTTCTTT.

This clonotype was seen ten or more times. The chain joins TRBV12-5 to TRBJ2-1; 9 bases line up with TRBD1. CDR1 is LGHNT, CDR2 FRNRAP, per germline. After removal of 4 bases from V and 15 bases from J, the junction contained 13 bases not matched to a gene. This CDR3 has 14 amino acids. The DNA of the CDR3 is TGTGCTAGTGGTTCACAGGGGGCGACTAGCTTTCCGTTCTTC. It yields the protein CASGSQGATSFPFF.

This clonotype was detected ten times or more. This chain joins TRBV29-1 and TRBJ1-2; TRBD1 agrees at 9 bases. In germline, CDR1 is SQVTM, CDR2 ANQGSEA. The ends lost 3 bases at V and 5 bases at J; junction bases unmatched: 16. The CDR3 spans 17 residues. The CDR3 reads CSVEVRDRVNLAYGYTF. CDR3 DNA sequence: TGCAGCGTTGAGGTCCGGGACAGGGTAAATCTAGCTTATGGCTACACCTTC.

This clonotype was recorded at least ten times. Written as DNA, the CDR3 is TGCGCCAGCAGCCAAGAGGGACAGGGCCTAGGAGAGCAGTACTTC. It encodes CASSQEGQGLGEQYF. The chain uses TRBV4-3 and TRBJ2-7; TRBD1 aligns across 9 bases. The V gene's germline CDR1 is LGHNA and CDR2 YSLEER. V lost 0 bases and J lost 7; bases outside the gene matches: 7. This CDR3 comprises 15 residues.

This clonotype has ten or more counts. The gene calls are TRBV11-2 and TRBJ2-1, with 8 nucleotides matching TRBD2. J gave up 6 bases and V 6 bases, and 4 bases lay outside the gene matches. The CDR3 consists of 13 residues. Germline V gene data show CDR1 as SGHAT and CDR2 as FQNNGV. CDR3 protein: CASSPAGGNEQFF. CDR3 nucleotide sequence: TGTGCCAGCAGTCCCGCGGGGGGCAATGAGCAGTTCTTC. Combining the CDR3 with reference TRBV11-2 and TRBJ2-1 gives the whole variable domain EAGVAQSPRYKIIEKRQSVAFWCNPISGHATLYWYQQILGQGPKLLIQFQNNGVVDDSQLPKDRFSAERLKGVDSTLKIQPAKLEDSAVYLCASSPAGGNEQFFGPGTRLTVL.

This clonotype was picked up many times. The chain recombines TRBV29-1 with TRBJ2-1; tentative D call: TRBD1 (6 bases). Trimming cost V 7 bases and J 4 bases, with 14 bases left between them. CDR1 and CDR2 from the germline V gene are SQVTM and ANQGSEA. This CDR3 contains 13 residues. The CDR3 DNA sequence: TGCAGCGCCGCCACAGGGAATTACAATGAGCAGTTCTTC. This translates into CSAATGNYNEQFF.

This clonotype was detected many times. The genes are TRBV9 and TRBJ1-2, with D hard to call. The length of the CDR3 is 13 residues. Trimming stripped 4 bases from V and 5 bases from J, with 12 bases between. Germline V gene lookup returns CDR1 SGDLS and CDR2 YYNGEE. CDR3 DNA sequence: TGTGCCAGCAGCCCCGAGGGAGCATATGGCTACACCTTC. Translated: CASSPEGAYGYTF.

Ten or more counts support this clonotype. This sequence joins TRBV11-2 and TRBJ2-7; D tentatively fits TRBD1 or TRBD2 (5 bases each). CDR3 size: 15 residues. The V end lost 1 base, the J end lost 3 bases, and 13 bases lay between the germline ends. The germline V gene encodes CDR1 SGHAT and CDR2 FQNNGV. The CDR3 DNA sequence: TGTGCCAGCAGCTTAGGCCCGGGGCCCGGCTACGAGCAGTACTTC. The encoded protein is CASSLGPGPGYEQYF.

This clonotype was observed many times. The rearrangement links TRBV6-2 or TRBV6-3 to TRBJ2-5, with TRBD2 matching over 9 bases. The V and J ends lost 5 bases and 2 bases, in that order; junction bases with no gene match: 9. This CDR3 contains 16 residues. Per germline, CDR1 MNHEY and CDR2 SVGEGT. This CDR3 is CASSLKREATQETQYF. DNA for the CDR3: TGTGCCAGCAGTCTAAAGCGGGAGGCCACTCAAGAGACCCAGTACTTC.

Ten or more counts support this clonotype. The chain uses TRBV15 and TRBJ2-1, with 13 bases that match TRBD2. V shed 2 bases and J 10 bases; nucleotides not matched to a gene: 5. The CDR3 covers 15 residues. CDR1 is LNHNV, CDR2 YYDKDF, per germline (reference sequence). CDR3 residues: CATSRPPGLAGEQFF. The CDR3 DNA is TGTGCCACCAGCAGACCCCCGGGACTAGCGGGAGAGCAGTTCTTC.

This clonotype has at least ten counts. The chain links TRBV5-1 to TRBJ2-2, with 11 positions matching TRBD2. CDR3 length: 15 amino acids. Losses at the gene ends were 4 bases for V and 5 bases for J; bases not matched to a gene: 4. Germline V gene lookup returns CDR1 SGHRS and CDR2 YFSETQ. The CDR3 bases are TGCGCCAGCAGCATGACTAGCGGGGCAACCGGGGAGCTGTTTTTT. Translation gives CASSMTSGATGELFF.

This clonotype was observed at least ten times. The CDR3 DNA sequence: TGCGCCAGCAGCCAAGATTGGGGGACACTATACACCGGGGAGCTGTTTTTT. Protein product: CASSQDWGTLYTGELFF. This chain links TRBV4-3 with TRBJ2-2; D is perhaps TRBD1 (6 bases). Germline assignment: CDR1 LGHNA and CDR2 YSLEER. The CDR3 is made up of 17 amino acids. Trimming took 0 bases from V and 3 from J, leaving 14 bases between them.

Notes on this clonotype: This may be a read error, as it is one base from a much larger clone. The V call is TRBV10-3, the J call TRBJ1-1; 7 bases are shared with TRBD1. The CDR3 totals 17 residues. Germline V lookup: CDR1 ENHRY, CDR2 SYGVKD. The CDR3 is CAIGEGLEGAGNTEAFF. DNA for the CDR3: TGTGCCATCGGTGAGGGGCTCGAGGGGGCGGGGAACACTGAAGCTTTCTTT.

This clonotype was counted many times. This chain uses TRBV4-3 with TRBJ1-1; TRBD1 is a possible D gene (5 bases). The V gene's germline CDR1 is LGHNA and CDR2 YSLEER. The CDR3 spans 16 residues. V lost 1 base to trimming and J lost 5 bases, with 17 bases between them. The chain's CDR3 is CASSQVGGRGRTEAFF. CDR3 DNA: TGCGCCAGCAGCCAAGTAGGAGGACGGGGGAGGACTGAAGCTTTCTTT.

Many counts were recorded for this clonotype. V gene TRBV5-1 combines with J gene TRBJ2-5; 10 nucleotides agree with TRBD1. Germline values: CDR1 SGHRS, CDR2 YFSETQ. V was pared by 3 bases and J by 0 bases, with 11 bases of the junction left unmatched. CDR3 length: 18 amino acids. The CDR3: CASSSNDRGLQYQETQYF. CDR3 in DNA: TGCGCCAGCAGCTCAAACGACAGGGGGCTCCAGTACCAAGAGACCCAGTACTTC. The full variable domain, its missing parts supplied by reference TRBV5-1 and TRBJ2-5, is KAGVTQTPRYLIKTRGQQVTLSCSPISGHRSVSWYQQTPGQGLQFLFEYFSETQRNKGNFPGRFSGRQFSNSRSEMNVSTLELGDSALYLCASSSNDRGLQYQETQYFGPGTRLLVL.

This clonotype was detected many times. The CDR3 here is CASSSYQETQYF. CDR3 DNA: TGTGCCAGCAGCTCGTACCAAGAGACCCAGTACTTC. The genes are TRBV11-2 and TRBJ2-5; the D is unclear. Trimming removed 4 bases from V and 0 bases from J, with 3 bases in between. Germline V gene lookup returns CDR1 SGHAT and CDR2 FQNNGV. This CDR3 comprises 12 residues.

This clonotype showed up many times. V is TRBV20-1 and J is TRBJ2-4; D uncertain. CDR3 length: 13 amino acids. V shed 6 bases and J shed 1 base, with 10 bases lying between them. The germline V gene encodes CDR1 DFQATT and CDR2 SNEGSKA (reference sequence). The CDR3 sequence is CSAEPAAKNIQYF. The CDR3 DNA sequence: TGCAGTGCGGAGCCGGCGGCCAAAAACATTCAGTACTTC.